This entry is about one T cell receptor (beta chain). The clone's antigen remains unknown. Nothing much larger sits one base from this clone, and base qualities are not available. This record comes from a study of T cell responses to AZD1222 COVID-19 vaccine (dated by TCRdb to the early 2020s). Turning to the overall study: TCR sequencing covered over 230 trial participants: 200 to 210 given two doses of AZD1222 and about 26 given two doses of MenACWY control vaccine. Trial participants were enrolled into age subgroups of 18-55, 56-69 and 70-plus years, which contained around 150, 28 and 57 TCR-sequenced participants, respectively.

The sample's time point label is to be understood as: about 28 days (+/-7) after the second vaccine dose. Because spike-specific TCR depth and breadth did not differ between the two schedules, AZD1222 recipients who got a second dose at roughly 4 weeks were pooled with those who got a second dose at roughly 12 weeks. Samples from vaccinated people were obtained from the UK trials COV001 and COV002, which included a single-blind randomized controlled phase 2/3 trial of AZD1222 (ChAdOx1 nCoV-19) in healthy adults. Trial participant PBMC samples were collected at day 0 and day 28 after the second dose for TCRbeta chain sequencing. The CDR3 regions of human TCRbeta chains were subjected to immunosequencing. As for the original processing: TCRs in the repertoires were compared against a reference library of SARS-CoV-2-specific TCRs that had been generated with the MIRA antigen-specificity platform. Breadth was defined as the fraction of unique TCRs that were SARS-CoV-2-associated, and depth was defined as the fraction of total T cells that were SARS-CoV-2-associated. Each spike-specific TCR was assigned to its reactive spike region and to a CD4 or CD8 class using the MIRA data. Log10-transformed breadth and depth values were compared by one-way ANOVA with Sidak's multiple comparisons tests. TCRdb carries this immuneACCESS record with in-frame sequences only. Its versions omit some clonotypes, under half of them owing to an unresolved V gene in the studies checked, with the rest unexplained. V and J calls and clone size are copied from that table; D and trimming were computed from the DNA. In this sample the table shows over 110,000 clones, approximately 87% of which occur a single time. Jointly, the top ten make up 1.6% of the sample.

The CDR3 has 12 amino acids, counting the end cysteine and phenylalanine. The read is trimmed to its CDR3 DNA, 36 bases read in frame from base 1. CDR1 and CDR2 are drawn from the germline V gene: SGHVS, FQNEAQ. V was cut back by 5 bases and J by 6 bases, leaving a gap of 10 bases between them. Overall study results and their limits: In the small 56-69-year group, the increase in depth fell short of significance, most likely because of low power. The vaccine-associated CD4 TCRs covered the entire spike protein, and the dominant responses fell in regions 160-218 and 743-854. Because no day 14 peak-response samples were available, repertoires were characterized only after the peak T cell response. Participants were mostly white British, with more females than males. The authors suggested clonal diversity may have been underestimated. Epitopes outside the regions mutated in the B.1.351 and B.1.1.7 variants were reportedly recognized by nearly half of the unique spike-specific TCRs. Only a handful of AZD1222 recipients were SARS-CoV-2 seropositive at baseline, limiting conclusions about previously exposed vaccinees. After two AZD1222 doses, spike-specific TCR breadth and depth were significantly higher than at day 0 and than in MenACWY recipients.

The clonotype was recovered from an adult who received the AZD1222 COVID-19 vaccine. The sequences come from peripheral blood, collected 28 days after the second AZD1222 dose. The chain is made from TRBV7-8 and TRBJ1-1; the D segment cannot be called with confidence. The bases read TGTGCCAGCAGCCTGAGGATCGCTGAAGCTTTCTTT. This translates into CASSLRIAEAFF.